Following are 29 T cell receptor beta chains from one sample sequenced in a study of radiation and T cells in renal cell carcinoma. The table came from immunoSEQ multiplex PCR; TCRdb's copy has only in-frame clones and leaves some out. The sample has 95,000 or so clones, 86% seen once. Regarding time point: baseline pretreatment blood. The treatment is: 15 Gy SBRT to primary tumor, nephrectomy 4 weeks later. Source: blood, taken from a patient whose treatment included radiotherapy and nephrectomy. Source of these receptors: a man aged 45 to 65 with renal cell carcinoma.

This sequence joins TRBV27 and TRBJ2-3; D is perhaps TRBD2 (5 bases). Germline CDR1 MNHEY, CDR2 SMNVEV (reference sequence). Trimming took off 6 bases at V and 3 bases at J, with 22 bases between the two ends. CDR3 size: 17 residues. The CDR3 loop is CASSPRGGPVLTDTQYF. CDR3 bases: TGTGCCAGCAGCCCTCGAGGCGGGCCTGTCTTGACAGATACGCAGTATTTT.

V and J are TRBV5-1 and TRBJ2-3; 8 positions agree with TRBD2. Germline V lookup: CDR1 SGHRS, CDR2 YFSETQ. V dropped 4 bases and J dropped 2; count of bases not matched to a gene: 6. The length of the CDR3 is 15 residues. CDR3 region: CASSETSEYTDTQYF. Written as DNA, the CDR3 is TGCGCCAGCAGCGAGACTAGCGAATACACAGATACGCAGTATTTT.

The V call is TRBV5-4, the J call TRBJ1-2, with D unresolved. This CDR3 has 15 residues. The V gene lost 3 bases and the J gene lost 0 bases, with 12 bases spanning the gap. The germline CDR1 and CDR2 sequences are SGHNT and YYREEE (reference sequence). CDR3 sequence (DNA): TGTGCCAGCAGCTCCGGACGGAGTGCTAACTATGGCTACACCTTC. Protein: CASSSGRSANYGYTF. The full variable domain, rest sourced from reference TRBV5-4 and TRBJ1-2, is ETGVTQSPTHLIKTRGQQVTLRCSSQSGHNTVSWYQQALGQGPQFIFQYYREEENGRGNFPPRFSGLQFPNYSSELNVNALELDDSALYLCASSSGRSANYGYTFGSGTRLTVV.

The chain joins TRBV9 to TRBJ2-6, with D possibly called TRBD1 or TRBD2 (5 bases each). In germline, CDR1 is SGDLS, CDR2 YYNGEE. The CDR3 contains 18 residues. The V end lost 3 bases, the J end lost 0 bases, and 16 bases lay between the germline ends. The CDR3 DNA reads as TGTGCCAGCAGCGCGGTGAGGGGTCTCCTCTCTGGGGCCAACGTCCTGACTTTC. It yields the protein CASSAVRGLLSGANVLTF.

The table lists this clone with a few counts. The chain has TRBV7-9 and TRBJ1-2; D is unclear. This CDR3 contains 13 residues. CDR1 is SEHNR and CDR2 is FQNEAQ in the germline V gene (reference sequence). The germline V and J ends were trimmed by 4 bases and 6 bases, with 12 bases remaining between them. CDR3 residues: CASSWDTGNGYTF. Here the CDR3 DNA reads TGTGCCAGCAGCTGGGATACGGGGAATGGCTACACCTTC.

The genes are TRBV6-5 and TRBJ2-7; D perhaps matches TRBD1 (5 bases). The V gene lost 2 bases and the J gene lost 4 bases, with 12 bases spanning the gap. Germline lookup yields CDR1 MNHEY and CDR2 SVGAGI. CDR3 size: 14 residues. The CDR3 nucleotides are TGTGCCAGCAGTTACGATTACAGGAGATACGAGCAGTACTTC. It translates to CASSYDYRRYEQYF.

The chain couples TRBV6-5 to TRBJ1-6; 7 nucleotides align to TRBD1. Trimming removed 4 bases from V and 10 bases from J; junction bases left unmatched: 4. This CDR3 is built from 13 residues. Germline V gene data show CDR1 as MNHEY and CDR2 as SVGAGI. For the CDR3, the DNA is TGTGCCAGCAGTTCCACAGGGGACTCACCCCTCCACTTT. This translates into CASSSTGDSPLHF.

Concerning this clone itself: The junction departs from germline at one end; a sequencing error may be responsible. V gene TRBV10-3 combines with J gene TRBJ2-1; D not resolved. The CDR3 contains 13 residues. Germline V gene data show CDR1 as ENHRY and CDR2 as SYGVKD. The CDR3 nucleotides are TGTGCCAGCAGTTACTCGCTCAGCAATGAGCAGTTCTTC. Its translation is CASSYSLSNEQFF.

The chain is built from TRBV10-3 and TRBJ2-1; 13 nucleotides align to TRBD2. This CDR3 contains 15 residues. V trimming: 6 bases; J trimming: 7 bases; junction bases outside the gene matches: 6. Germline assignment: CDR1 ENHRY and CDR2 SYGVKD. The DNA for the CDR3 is TGTGCCATCAGCGAACTAGCGGGGGGGTATAATGAGCAGTTCTTC. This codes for CAISELAGGYNEQFF.

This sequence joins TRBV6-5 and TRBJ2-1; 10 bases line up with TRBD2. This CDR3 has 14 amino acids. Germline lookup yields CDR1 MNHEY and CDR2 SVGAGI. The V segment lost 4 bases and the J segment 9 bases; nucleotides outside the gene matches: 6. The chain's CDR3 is CASSLLAGDSEQFF. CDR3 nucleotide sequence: TGTGCCAGCAGTTTGCTAGCGGGAGATAGTGAGCAGTTCTTC.

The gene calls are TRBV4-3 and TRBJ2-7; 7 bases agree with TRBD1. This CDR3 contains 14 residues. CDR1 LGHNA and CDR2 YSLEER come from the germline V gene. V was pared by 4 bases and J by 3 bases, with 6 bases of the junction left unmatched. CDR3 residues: CASSLDRVDYEQYF. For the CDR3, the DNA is TGCGCCAGCAGCCTAGACAGGGTCGACTACGAGCAGTACTTC.

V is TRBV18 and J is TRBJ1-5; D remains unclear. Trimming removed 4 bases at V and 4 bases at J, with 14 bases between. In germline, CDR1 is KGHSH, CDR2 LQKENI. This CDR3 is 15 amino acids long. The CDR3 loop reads CASSRATSGNQPQHF. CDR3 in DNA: TGTGCCAGCTCACGAGCCACGAGCGGGAATCAGCCCCAGCATTTT. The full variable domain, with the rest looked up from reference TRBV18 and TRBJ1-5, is NAGVMQNPRHLVRRRGQEARLRCSPMKGHSHVYWYRQLPEEGLKFMVYLQKENIIDESGMPKERFSAEFPKEGPSILRIQQVVRGDSAAYFCASSRATSGNQPQHFGDGTRLSIL.

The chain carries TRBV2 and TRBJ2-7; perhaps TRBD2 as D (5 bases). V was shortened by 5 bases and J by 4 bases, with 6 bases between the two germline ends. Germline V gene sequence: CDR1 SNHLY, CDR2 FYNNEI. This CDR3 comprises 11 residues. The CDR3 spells CASSTGYEQYF. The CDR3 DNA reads TGTGCCAGCAGTACGGGATACGAGCAGTACTTC.

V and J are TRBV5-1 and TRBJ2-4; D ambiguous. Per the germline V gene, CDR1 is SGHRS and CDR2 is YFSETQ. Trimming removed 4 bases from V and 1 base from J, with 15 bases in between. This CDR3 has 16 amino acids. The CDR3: CASSVTLQSAKNIQYF. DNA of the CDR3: TGCGCCAGCAGCGTTACGCTACAGAGCGCCAAAAACATTCAGTACTTC.

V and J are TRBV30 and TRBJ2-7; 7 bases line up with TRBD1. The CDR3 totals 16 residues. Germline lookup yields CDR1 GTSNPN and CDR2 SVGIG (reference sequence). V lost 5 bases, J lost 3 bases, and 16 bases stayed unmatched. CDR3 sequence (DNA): TGTGCCTGGGAGCTCACAAGGACAGGCTCCTTCTACGAGCAGTACTTC. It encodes CAWELTRTGSFYEQYF. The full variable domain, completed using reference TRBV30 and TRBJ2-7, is SQTIHQWPATLVQPVGSPLSLECTVEGTSNPNLYWYRQAAGRGLQLLFYSVGIGQISSEVPQNLSASRPQDRQFILSSKKLLLSDSGFYLCAWELTRTGSFYEQYFGPGTRLTVT.

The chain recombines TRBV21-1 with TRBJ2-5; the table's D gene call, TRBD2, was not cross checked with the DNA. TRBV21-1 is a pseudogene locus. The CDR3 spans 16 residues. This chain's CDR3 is CASSKMGGRYEETQYF. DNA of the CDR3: TGTGCCAGCAGCAAAATGGGCGGGAGATACGAAGAGACCCAGTACTTC.

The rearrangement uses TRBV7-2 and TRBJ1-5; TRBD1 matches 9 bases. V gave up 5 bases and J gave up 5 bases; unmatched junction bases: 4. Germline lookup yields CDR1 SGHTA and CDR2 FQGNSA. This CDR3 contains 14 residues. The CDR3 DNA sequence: TGTGCCAGCAGCGAGGACAGGGGATATCAGCCCCAGCATTTT. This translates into CASSEDRGYQPQHF.

The CDR3 region has the DNA TGTGCCAGTAGAATAATAGGAACGGCCGGGGAGCTGTTTTTT. This codes for CASRIIGTAGELFF. The chain is built from TRBV19 and TRBJ2-2; D remains unclear. V lost 6 bases and J 6 bases, leaving 14 bases between the germline ends. CDR3 size: 14 residues. Germline values: CDR1 LNHDA, CDR2 SQIVND (reference sequence). Filled out from reference TRBV19 and TRBJ2-2, the complete variable domain reads DGGITQSPKYLFRKEGQNVTLSCEQNLNHDAMYWYRQDPGQGLRLIYYSQIVNDFQKGDIAEGYSVSREKKESFPLTVTSAQKNPTAFYLCASRIIGTAGELFFGEGSRLTVL.

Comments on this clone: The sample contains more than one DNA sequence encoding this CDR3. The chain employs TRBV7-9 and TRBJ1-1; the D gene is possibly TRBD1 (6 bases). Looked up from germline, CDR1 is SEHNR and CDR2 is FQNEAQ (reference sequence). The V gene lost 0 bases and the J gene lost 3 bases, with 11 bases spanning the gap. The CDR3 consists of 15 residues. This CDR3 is CASSLAGGEYTEAFF. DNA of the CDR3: TGTGCCAGCAGCTTAGCTGGGGGCGAATACACTGAAGCTTTCTTT.

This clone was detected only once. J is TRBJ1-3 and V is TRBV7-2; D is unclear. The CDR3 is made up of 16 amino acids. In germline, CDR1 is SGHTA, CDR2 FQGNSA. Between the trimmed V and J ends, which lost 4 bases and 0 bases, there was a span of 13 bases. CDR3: CASSSSPILSGNTIYF. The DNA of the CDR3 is TGTGCCAGCAGCTCTTCGCCCATCCTCTCTGGAAACACCATATATTTT.

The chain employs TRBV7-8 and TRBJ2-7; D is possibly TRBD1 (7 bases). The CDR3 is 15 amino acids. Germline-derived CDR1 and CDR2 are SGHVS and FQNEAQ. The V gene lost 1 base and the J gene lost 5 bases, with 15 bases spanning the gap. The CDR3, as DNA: TGTGCCAGCAGCTTAGTCCCAGGGGGGACCCACGAGCAGTACTTC. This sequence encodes CASSLVPGGTHEQYF.

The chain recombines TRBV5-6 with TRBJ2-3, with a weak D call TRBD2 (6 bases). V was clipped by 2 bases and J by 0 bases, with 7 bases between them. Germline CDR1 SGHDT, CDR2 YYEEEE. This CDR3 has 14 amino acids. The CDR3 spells CASSFGTSTDTQYF. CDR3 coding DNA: TGTGCCAGCAGCTTTGGGACTAGCACAGATACGCAGTATTTT.

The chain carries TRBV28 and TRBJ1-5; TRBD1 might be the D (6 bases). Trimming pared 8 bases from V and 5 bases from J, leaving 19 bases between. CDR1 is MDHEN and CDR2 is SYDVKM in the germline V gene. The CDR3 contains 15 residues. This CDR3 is CASHPGTLLDQPQHF. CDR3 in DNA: TGTGCCAGCCACCCCGGGACACTTCTTGATCAGCCCCAGCATTTT.

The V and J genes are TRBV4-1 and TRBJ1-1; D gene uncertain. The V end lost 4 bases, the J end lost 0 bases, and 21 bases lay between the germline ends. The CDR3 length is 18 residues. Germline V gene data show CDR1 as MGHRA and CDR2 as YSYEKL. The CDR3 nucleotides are TGCGCCAGCAGCCGCCAGGTAATTGAACGGAGTATGAACACTGAAGCTTTCTTT. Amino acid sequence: CASSRQVIERSMNTEAFF.

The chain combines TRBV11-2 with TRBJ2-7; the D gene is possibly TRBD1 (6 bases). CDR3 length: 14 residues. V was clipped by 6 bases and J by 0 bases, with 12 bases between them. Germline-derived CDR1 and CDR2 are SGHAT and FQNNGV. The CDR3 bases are TGTGCCAGCAGTCTGGACAGTATCTCCTACGAGCAGTACTTC. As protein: CASSLDSISYEQYF.

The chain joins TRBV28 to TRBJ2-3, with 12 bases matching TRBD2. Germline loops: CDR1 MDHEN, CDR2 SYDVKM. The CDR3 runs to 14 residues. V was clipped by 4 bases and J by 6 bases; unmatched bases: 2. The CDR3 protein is CASSSSGGADTQYF. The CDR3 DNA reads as TGTGCCAGCAGTTCTAGCGGGGGGGCGGATACGCAGTATTTT.

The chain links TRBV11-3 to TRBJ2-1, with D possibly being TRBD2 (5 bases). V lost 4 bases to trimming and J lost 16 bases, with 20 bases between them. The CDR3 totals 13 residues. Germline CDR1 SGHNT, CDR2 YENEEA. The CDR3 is CASSSNNAGGIFF. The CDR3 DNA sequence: TGTGCCAGCAGCTCCAATAATGCGGGTGGTATTTTCTTC.

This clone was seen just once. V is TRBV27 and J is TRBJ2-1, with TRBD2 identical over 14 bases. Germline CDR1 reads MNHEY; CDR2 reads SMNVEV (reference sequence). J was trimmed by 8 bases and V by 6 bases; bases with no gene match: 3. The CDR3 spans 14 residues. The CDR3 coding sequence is TGTGCCAGCAGGAAGACTAGCGGGGGGGATGAGCAGTTCTTC. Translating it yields CASRKTSGGDEQFF.

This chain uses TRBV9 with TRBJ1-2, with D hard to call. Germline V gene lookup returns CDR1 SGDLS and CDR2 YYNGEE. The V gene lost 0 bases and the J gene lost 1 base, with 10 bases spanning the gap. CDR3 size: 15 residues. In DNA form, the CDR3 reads TGTGCCAGCAGCGTAGCCAGGACGAATAACTATGGCTACACCTTC. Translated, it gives CASSVARTNNYGYTF. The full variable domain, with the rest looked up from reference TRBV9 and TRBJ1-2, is DSGVTQTPKHLITATGQRVTLRCSPRSGDLSVYWYQQSLDQGLQFLIQYYNGEERAKGNILERFSAQQFPDLHSELNLSSLELGDSALYFCASSVARTNNYGYTFGSGTRLTVV.